The 20 T cell receptor beta chains below were found in one sample sequenced in a study of T cell clonality in common variable immunodeficiency. These receptors have no known antigen. Study results and caveats: In common variable immunodeficiency, TCR beta chains reportedly carried fewer deletions and N-nucleotide insertions.

Produced via immunoSEQ multiplex PCR; TCRdb's table is partial and in-frame only. Observed are about 28,000 clones, no singletons, with the top ten taking roughly 29%. The sample comprised peripheral blood mononuclear cells. These receptors were obtained from a human donor with common variable immunodeficiency.

On this clone itself: The read finishes 3 residues shy of the CDR3 end, and the germline J gene is used to complete it. The chain carries TRBV6-2 or TRBV6-3 and TRBJ2-3; a weak D match, TRBD2 (5 bases). Trimming took 0 bases from V and 2 from J, leaving 12 bases between them. The germline gives CDR1 MNHEY, CDR2 SVGEGT. This CDR3 contains 16 residues. Incomplete CDR3 DNA: TGTGCCAGCAGTTACTCCGGGATTAGCGACACAGATACG. It yields the protein CASSYSGISDTDT. The entire CDR3 reads CASSYSGISDTDTQYF.

Many counts were recorded for this clone. Sequencing ends 3 residues short of the CDR3 end; the germline J gene provides the rest. The rearrangement joins TRBV5-1 to TRBJ1-2, with 7 nucleotides matching TRBD1. CDR1 is SGHRS, CDR2 YFSETQ, per germline. The CDR3 consists of 17 residues. V was pared by 3 bases and J by 2 bases, with 13 bases of the junction left unmatched. The sequenced CDR3 bases are TGCGCCAGCAGCTGGGGCCCCCCCGGGACAGCGAACTATGGC. As protein: CASSWGPPGTANYG. The CDR3, in full, reads CASSWGPPGTANYGYTF.

This clone was recorded at least ten times. With the read ending 3 residues before the CDR3 end, the germline J gene is used to fill in that end. The V and J genes are TRBV10-3 and TRBJ2-6, with D possibly matching TRBD1 (6 bases). Per germline, CDR1 ENHRY and CDR2 SYGVKD. The CDR3 runs 22 residues. V was trimmed by 0 bases and J by 4 bases, leaving 28 bases between them. CDR3 loop: CAISESWTATSEIRSGANVLTF. The sequenced CDR3 bases are TGTGCCATCAGTGAGTCATGGACAGCTACGAGCGAGATACGATCCGGGGCCAACGTC.

Concerning this clone: Read coverage stops 3 residues before the CDR3 terminus; the germline J gene supplies the remainder. The chain has TRBV7-2 and TRBJ2-7; weak D call: TRBD1 (6 bases). This CDR3 spans 14 amino acids. V was trimmed by 5 bases and J by 2 bases, leaving 13 bases between them. CDR1 and CDR2 (germline): SGHTA, FQGNSA. The CDR3 sequence is CASSPQGSPYEQYF. The part of the CDR3 DNA that was read is TGTGCCAGCAGCCCACAGGGATCCCCCTACGAG.

This clone showed up just a few times. The CDR3 end falls 3 residues outside the read, so it is completed with the germline J gene. The rearrangement joins TRBV30 to TRBJ1-2, with a possible D match to TRBD1 (5 bases). The germline V gene encodes CDR1 GTSNPN and CDR2 SVGIG (reference sequence). This CDR3 has 12 amino acids. Partial CDR3 DNA: TGTGCCTGGAGTGGGACATTGGAAGGC. Its translation: CAWSGTLEG. The CDR3 as a whole reads CAWSGTLEGYTF.

This clone has only a few counts. The DNA ends 3 residues before the CDR3 does, and the rest of the CDR3 is filled in from the germline J gene. The chain is built from TRBV7-9 and TRBJ1-2, with D uncertain. Germline V gives CDR1 SEHNR, CDR2 FQNEAQ (reference sequence). The CDR3 totals 14 residues. V gave up 1 base and J gave up 2 bases, with 8 bases separating them. CDR3 DNA, as far as it was read: TGTGCCAGCAGCTTAGGGGCCGAGAACTATGGC. This sequence encodes CASSLGAENYG. The CDR3 in its entirety is CASSLGAENYGYTF. Variable domain in full (rest from reference TRBV7-9 and TRBJ1-2): DTGVSQNPRHKITKRGQNVTFRCDPISEHNRLYWYRQTLGQGPEFLTYFQNEAQLEKSRLLSDRFSAERPKGSFSTLEIQRTEQGDSAMYLCASSLGAENYGYTFGSGTRLTVV.

This clone was detected many times. The sequence runs out 3 residues before the end of the CDR3; the remainder is reconstructed from the germline J gene. V and J are TRBV7-3 and TRBJ2-1; the D gene is possibly TRBD2 (6 bases). Trimming cost V 4 bases and J 7 bases, with 14 bases left between them. This CDR3 spans 14 amino acids. Germline lookup yields CDR1 SGHTA and CDR2 FQGTGA. The CDR3 DNA, read in part, is TGTGCCAGCAGCTCCAGCGGGCCTGGGAATGAG. This translates into CASSSSGPGNE. The complete CDR3 sequence is CASSSSGPGNEQFF.

With respect to this clone: Sequencing ends 3 residues short of the CDR3 end; the germline J gene provides the rest. The rearrangement links TRBV6-2 or TRBV6-3 to TRBJ2-5; D perhaps matches TRBD2 (6 bases). This CDR3 is built from 13 residues. Trimming cost V 11 bases and J 5 bases, with 18 bases left between them. Germline CDR1 MNHEY, CDR2 SVGEGT. The CDR3 loop is CAGNRGGPETQYF. CDR3 DNA (partial): TGTGCCGGAAATAGAGGAGGGCCGGAGACC.

This clone has just a few counts. The CDR3 end lies 3 residues beyond the end of the read and is filled in from the germline J gene. The chain couples TRBV6-2 or TRBV6-3 to TRBJ1-5, with D tentatively TRBD1 (5 bases). Trimming cost V 7 bases and J 3 bases, with 16 bases left between them. The CDR3 totals 15 residues. CDR1 is MNHEY, CDR2 SVGEGT, per germline. CDR3 bases read: TGTGCCAGCAATCCTGCGGGGGATTACAATCAGCCC. It specifies CASNPAGDYNQP. The CDR3 as a whole reads CASNPAGDYNQPQHF.

This clone showed up just a few times. Sequencing ends 3 residues short of the CDR3 end; the germline J gene provides the rest. This rearrangement joins TRBV7-2 to TRBJ2-5; possibly TRBD2 for D (6 bases). There are 15 residues in the CDR3. Germline CDR1 is SGHTA and CDR2 is FQGNSA. Trimming shortened V by 1 base and J by 1 base, and 10 bases separated the two germline ends. This chain's CDR3 is CASSLGTTLQETQYF. The CDR3 DNA, read in part, is TGTGCCAGCAGCTTAGGGACTACTCTCCAAGAGACC.

This clone occurred many times. The read ends 3 residues shy of where the CDR3 ends; the end is completed using the germline J gene. The gene calls are TRBV7-9 and TRBJ2-1; 9 bases fit TRBD1. V shed 0 bases and J 4 bases; nucleotides not matched to a gene: 1. CDR3 length equals 15 residues. Germline loops: CDR1 SEHNR, CDR2 FQNEAQ (reference sequence). The CDR3: CASSLAGQGYNEQFF. CDR3 DNA (partial): TGTGCCAGCAGCTTAGCGGGACAGGGTTACAATGAG.

For this clone: The read ends 3 residues early relative to the CDR3; the germline J gene fills the gap. The V call is TRBV7-6, the J call TRBJ2-2, with 7 bases that match TRBD1. The CDR3 has 16 amino acids. The J segment lost 2 bases and the V segment lost 1 base, leaving 4 bases of the junction unmatched. The germline CDR1 and CDR2 sequences are SGHVS and FNYEAQ. The sequenced part of the CDR3 DNA is TGTGCCAGCAGCTTAGTCGCAGGGGGAAACACCGGGGAG. Its protein product is CASSLVAGGNTGE. The whole CDR3 region reads CASSLVAGGNTGELFF.

CDR3 loop: CASSALSYMNTEAFF. The sequenced CDR3 bases are TGTGCCAGCAGCGCCCTTAGCTACATGAACACTGAA. The V gene is TRBV7-9, the J gene TRBJ1-1, with D uncertain. The read stops 3 residues short of the end of the CDR3; the missing end is completed from the germline J gene. CDR3 size: 15 residues. CDR1 and CDR2 (germline): SEHNR, FQNEAQ (reference sequence). V was clipped by 5 bases and J by 0 bases, with 13 bases between them.

In regard to this clone: The read finishes 3 residues shy of the CDR3 end, and the germline J gene is used to complete it. The chain carries TRBV18 and TRBJ2-1; 9 bases fit TRBD1. The ends lost 2 bases at V and 0 bases at J; junction bases unmatched: 8. The germline gives CDR1 KGHSH, CDR2 LQKENI. The length of the CDR3 is 18 residues. CDR3 region: CASSPTGGGFSSYNEQFF. The CDR3 bases that were read are TGTGCCAGCTCACCAACAGGGGGCGGTTTTAGCTCCTACAATGAG.

This clone has more than one count but fewer than ten. The chain's CDR3 is CASSTGTGNEKLFF. The CDR3 DNA, read in part, is TGTGCCAGCAGTACCGGGACAGGGAATGAAAAA. The chain links TRBV2 to TRBJ1-4; TRBD1 agrees at 9 bases. The CDR3 end is not reached by the read, which stops 3 residues before it; the germline J gene fills it in. The V segment lost 5 bases and the J segment 5 bases; nucleotides outside the gene matches: 3. Germline V lookup: CDR1 SNHLY, CDR2 FYNNEI. This CDR3 contains 14 residues.

As to this clone: The read ends 3 residues shy of where the CDR3 ends; the end is completed using the germline J gene. The J gene is TRBJ2-3, the V gene TRBV6-2 or TRBV6-3; 13 bases fit TRBD2. Unmatched junction bases numbered 12, after V lost 6 bases and J lost 6 bases. This CDR3 spans 17 amino acids. Germline V gives CDR1 MNHEY, CDR2 SVGEGT. CDR3 DNA, as far as it was read: TGTGCCAGCAGGCCTCCCGGACTAGCGGGGGCGGGGGATACG. The encoded protein is CASRPPGLAGAGDT. The whole CDR3 sequence reads CASRPPGLAGAGDTQYF.

At least ten counts were recorded for this clone. From the germline J gene comes the end of the CDR3, since the read stops 3 residues before it. V and J are TRBV2 and TRBJ2-1, with D unclear. Per the germline V gene, CDR1 is SNHLY and CDR2 is FYNNEI. The CDR3 is 12 residues long. The ends were cut back, 7 bases at V and 1 base at J, with 5 bases in the middle. The sequenced CDR3 bases are TGTGCCAGCACTCGGTCCTACAATGAG. Translating it yields CASTRSYNE. The CDR3, in full, reads CASTRSYNEQFF.

This clone was detected only a few times. The read finishes 3 residues shy of the CDR3 end, and the germline J gene is used to complete it. The chain combines TRBV19 with TRBJ2-1, with 9 bases identical to TRBD2. Germline trimming cut 6 bases from V and 4 bases from J; bases unmatched to any gene: 4. Germline V gene lookup returns CDR1 LNHDA and CDR2 SQIVND (reference sequence). CDR3 length: 14 amino acids. The CDR3 spells CASRISGGYNEQFF. Partial CDR3 DNA: TGTGCCAGTAGAATTAGCGGGGGTTACAATGAG.

As for this clone: Read sequence stops 3 residues before the CDR3 end, and the germline J gene provides the missing end. The chain has TRBV5-1 and TRBJ1-5, with a tentative D call TRBD1 (6 bases). Trimming removed 4 bases at V and 7 bases at J, with 12 bases between. This CDR3 has 13 amino acids. The germline gives CDR1 SGHRS, CDR2 YFSETQ. CDR3 DNA, as far as it was read: TGCGCCAGCAGCAGAAACAGGGACCAGCCC. Its protein product is CASSRNRDQP. The full CDR3 reads CASSRNRDQPQHF.

In regard to this clone: The read ends 3 residues early relative to the CDR3; the germline J gene fills the gap. The chain employs TRBV18 and TRBJ1-2, with 8 bases fitting TRBD1. Germline CDR1 KGHSH, CDR2 LQKENI. The CDR3 totals 15 residues. Trimming at V came to 2 bases and at J to 6 bases, leaving 8 bases not matched to a gene. The part of the CDR3 DNA that was read is TGTGCCAGCTCACCAAGGCGACAGGGGAATAATGGC. Its protein product is CASSPRRQGNNG. Given in full, the CDR3 is CASSPRRQGNNGYTF. Filled out from reference TRBV18 and TRBJ1-2, the complete variable domain reads NAGVMQNPRHLVRRRGQEARLRCSPMKGHSHVYWYRQLPEEGLKFMVYLQKENIIDESGMPKERFSAEFPKEGPSILRIQQVVRGDSAAYFCASSPRRQGNNGYTFGSGTRLTVV.